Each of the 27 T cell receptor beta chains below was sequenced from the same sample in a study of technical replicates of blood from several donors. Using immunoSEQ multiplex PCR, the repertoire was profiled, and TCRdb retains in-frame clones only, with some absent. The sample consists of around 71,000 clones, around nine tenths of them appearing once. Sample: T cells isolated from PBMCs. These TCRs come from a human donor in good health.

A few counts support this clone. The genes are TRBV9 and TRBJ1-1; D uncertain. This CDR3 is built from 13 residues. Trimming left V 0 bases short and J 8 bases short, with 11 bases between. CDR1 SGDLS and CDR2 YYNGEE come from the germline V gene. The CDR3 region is CASSVGADPEAFF. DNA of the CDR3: TGTGCCAGCAGCGTAGGGGCAGACCCAGAAGCTTTCTTT.

CDR3 amino acids: CASSENRVEQFF. CDR3 DNA sequence: TGTGCCAGCAGTGAGAACAGGGTGGAGCAGTTCTTC. This rearrangement joins TRBV25-1 to TRBJ2-1, with D possibly matching TRBD1 (6 bases). Trimming cost V 3 bases and J 10 bases, with 10 bases left between them. Germline V gives CDR1 MGHDK, CDR2 SYGVNS. The CDR3 sequence is 12 residues long.

CDR3 sequence reads: CASSTLDRLAKGGEQYF. The CDR3 region has the DNA TGTGCCAGTAGTACATTAGACAGGTTGGCAAAAGGGGGCGAGCAGTACTTC. The J gene is TRBJ2-7, the V gene TRBV19, with D perhaps TRBD1 (6 bases). This CDR3 has 17 amino acids. Germline V lookup: CDR1 LNHDA, CDR2 SQIVND (reference sequence). V was trimmed by 4 bases and J by 6 bases, leaving 25 bases between them.

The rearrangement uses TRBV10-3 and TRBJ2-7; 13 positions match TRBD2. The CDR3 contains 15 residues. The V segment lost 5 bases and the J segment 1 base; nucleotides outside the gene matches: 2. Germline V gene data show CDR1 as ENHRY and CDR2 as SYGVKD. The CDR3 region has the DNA TGTGCCATCAGTCCGGGACTAGCGGGATCCTACGAGCAGTACTTC. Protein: CAISPGLAGSYEQYF.

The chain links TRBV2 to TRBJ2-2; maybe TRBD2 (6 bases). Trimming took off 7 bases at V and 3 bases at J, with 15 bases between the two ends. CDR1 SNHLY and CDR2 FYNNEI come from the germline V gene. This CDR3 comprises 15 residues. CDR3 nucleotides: TGTGCCAGCAATGCCCGGGTAGCGGACACCGGGGAGCTGTTTTTT. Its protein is CASNARVADTGELFF.

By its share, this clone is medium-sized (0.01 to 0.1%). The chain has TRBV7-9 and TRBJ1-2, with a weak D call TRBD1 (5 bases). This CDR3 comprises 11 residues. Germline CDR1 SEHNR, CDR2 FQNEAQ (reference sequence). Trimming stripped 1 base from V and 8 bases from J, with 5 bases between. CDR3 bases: TGTGCCAGCAGCTTAGGGGGCGGCTACACCTTC. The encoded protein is CASSLGGGYTF. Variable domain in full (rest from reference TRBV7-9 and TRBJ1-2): DTGVSQNPRHKITKRGQNVTFRCDPISEHNRLYWYRQTLGQGPEFLTYFQNEAQLEKSRLLSDRFSAERPKGSFSTLEIQRTEQGDSAMYLCASSLGGGYTFGSGTRLTVV.

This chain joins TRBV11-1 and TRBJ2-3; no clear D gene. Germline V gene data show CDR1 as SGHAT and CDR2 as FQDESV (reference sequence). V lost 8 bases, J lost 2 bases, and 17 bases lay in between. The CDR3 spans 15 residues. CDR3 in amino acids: CASRRAGSSTDTQYF. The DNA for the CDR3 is TGTGCCAGCCGCCGCGCAGGCTCCTCCACAGATACGCAGTATTTT.

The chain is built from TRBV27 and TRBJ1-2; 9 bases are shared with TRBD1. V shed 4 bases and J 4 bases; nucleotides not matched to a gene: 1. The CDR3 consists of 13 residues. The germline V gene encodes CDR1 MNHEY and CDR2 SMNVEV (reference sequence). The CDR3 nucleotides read TGTGCCAGCAGTTGGGACAGGGCCTATGGCTACACCTTC. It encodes CASSWDRAYGYTF.

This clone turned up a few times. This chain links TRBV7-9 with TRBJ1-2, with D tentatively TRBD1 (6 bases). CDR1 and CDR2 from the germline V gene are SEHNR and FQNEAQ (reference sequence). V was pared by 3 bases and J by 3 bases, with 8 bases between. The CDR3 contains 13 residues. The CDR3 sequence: CASSFGGYYGYTF. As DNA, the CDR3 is TGTGCCAGCAGCTTTGGGGGCTACTATGGCTACACCTTC.

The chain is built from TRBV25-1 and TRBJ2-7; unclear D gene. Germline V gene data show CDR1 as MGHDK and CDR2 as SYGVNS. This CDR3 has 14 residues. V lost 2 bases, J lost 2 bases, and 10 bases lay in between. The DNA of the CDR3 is TGTGCCAGCAGTGAAGAGCACCTGACCTACGAGCAGTACTTC. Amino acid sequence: CASSEEHLTYEQYF.

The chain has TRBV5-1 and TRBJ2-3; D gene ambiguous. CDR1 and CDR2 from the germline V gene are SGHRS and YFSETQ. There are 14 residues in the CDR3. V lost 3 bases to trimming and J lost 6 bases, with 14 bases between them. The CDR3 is CASSYSLNFDTQYF. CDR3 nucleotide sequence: TGCGCCAGCAGCTACTCACTTAACTTTGATACGCAGTATTTT. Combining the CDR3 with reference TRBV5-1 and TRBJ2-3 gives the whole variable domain KAGVTQTPRYLIKTRGQQVTLSCSPISGHRSVSWYQQTPGQGLQFLFEYFSETQRNKGNFPGRFSGRQFSNSRSEMNVSTLELGDSALYLCASSYSLNFDTQYFGPGTRLTVL.

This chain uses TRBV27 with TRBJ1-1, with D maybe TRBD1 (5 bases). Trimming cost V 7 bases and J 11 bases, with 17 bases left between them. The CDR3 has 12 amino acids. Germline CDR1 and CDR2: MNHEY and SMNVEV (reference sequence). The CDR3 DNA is TGTGCCAGCAACTTCCTCGGAGGGGAGGCTTTCTTT. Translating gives CASNFLGGEAFF.

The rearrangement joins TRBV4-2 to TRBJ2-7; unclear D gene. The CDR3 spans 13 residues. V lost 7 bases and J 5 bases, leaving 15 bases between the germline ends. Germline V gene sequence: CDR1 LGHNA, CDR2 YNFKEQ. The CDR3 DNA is TGTGCCAGCACCATCGCCGGTTCCCACGAGCAGTACTTC. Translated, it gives CASTIAGSHEQYF.

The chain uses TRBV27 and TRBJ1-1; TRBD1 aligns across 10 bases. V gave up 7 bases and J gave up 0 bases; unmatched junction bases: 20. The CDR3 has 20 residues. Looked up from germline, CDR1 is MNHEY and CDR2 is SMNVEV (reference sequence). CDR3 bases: TGTGCCAGCATATTAAAGAACCGGGACAGGGGCGCCTGGATGAACACTGAAGCTTTCTTT. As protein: CASILKNRDRGAWMNTEAFF.

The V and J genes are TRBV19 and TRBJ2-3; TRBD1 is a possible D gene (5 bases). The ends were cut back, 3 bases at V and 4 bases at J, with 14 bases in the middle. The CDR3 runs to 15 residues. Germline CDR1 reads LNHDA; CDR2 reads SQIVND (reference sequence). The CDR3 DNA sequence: TGTGCCAGTAGTATTGAAAGGGGCAGAGCAGATACGCAGTATTTT. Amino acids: CASSIERGRADTQYF.

In DNA form, the CDR3 reads TGTGCCAGCAGCCCGGGACAACTTTACGAGCAGTACTTC. Its protein is CASSPGQLYEQYF. The J gene is TRBJ2-7, the V gene TRBV6-1; D possibly corresponds to TRBD1 (6 bases). Germline CDR1 reads MNHNS; CDR2 reads SASEGT. V shed 6 bases and J shed 4 bases, with 13 bases lying between them. CDR3 length: 13 residues.

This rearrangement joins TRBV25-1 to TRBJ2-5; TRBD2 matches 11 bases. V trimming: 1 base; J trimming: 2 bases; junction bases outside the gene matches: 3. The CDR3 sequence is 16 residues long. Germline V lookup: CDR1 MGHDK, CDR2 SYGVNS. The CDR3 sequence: CASSESGLAVQETQYF. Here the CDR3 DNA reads TGTGCCAGCAGTGAATCGGGACTAGCGGTACAAGAGACCCAGTACTTC.

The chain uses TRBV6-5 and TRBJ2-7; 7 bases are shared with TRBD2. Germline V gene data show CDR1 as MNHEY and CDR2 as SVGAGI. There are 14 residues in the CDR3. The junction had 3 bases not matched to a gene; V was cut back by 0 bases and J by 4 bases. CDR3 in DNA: TGTGCCAGCAGTTACTCACGGGAGGTTTACGAGCAGTACTTC. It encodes CASSYSREVYEQYF.

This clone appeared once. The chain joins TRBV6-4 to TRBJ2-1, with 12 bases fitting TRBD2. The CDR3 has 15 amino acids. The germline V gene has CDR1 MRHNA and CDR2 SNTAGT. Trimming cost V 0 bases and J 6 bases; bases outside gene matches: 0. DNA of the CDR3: TGTGCCAGCAGTGACTCGACTAGCGGGAGCAATGAGCAGTTCTTC. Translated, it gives CASSDSTSGSNEQFF.

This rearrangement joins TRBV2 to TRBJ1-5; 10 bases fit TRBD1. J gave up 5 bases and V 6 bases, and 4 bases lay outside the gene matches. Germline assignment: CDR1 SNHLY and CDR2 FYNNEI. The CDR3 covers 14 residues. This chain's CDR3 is CASSGTGAYQPQHF. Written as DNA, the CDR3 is TGTGCCAGCAGCGGGACAGGGGCCTATCAGCCCCAGCATTTT.

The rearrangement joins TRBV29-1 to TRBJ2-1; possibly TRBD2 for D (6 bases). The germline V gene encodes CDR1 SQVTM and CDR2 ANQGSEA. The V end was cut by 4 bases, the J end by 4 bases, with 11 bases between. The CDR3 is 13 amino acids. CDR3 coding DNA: TGCAGCGTTGCGCTTGGAGGGTACAATGAGCAGTTCTTC. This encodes CSVALGGYNEQFF.

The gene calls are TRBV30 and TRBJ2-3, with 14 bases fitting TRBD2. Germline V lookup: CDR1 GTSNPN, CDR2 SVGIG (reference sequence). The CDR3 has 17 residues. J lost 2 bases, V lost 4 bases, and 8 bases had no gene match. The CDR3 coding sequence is TGTGCCTGGAAGACCGGGACTAGCGGGAGCGCCACAGATACGCAGTATTTT. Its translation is CAWKTGTSGSATDTQYF.

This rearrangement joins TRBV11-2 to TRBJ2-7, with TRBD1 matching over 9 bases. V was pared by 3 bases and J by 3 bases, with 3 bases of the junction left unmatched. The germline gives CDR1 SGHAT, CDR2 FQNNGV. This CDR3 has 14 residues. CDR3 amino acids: CASSLDRGDYEQYF. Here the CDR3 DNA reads TGTGCCAGCAGCTTGGACAGGGGAGACTACGAGCAGTACTTC.

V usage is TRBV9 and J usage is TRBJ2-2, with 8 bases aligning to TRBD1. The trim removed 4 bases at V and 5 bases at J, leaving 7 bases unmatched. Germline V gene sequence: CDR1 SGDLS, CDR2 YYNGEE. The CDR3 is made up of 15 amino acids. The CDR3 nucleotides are TGTGCCAGCAGCCTTGGACAGGGTTGGACCGGGGAGCTGTTTTTT. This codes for CASSLGQGWTGELFF.

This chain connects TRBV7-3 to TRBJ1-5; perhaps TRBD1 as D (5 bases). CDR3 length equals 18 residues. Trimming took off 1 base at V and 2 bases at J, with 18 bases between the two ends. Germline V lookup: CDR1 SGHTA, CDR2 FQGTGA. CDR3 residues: CASSLKGRGLGRNQPQHF. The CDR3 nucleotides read TGTGCCAGCAGCTTAAAAGGGAGGGGTCTTGGGCGCAATCAGCCCCAGCATTTT. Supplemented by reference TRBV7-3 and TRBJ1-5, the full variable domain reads GAGVSQTPSNKVTEKGKYVELRCDPISGHTALYWYRQSLGQGPEFLIYFQGTGAADDSGLPNDRFFAVRPEGSVSTLKIQRTERGDSAVYLCASSLKGRGLGRNQPQHFGDGTRLSIL.

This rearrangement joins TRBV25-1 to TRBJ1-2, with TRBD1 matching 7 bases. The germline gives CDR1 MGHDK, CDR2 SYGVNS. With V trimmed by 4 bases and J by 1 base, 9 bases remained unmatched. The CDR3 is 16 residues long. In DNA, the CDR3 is TGTGCCAGCAGTGGACTACAGGGGATTCTTAACTATGGCTACACCTTC. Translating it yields CASSGLQGILNYGYTF.

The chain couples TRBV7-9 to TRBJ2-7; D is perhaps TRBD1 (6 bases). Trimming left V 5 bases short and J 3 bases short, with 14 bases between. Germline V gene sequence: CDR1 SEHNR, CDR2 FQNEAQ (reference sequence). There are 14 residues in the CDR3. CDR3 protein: CASSPSTGFYEQYF. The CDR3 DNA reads TGTGCCAGCAGCCCCTCGACAGGATTCTACGAGCAGTACTTC.